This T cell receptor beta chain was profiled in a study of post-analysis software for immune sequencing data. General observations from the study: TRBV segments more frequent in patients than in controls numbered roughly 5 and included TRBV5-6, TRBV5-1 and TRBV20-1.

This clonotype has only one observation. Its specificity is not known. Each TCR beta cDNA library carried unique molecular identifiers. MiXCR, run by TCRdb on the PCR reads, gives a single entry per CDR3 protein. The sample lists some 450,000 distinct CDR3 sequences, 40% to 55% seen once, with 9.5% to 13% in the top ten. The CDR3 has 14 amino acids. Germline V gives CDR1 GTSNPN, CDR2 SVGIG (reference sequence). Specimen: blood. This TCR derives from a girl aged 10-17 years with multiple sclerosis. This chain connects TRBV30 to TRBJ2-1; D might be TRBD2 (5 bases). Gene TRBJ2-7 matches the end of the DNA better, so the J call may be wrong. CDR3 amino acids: CAWSRSGTYNEQYF. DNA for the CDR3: TGTGCCTGGAGTAGGAGCGGAACCTACAATGAGCAGTACTTC.